These 26 T cell receptor beta chains were all obtained from the same sample, sequenced in a study of T cells in Graves' hyperthyroidism and ophthalmopathy. Researchers took RNA transcripts and amplified the TCR beta CDR3 regions from them. A set of HTBI primers served as the primers for a first-round RT-PCR of the TCR CDR3. TCRdb re-called the multiplex PCR reads through MiXCR, storing one row per CDR3 protein. The sample holds about 200,000 distinct CDR3 sequences, about 15% seen once. Sample: blood. These receptors all stem from a woman in her fifties or sixties with Graves' hyperthyroidism.

The CDR3 DNA reads TGTGCCAGCTCACCAAGAATTGGGGACAATGAGCAGTTCTTC. Protein sequence: CASSPRIGDNEQFF. This chain connects TRBV18 to TRBJ2-1; no reliable D call. With 2 bases removed from V and 5 bases from J, the gap between germline ends came to 10 bases. The germline V gene encodes CDR1 KGHSH and CDR2 LQKENI. The length of the CDR3 is 14 residues.

This clonotype was counted ten times or more. In DNA, the CDR3 is TGCGCCAGCAGCTTCCCCGACGGAGCCTACGAGCAGTACTTC. Translating it yields CASSFPDGAYEQYF. The rearrangement links TRBV5-1 to TRBJ2-7; no clear D gene. The CDR3 is 14 residues long. The V end lost 2 bases, the J end lost 2 bases, and 11 bases lay between the germline ends. Looked up from germline, CDR1 is SGHRS and CDR2 is YFSETQ.

The CDR3 nucleotides are TGTGCCTGGAGTGAAGGGACCGTTGCAGAAAAACTGTTTTTT. Protein sequence: CAWSEGTVAEKLFF. The chain joins TRBV30 to TRBJ1-4, with D possibly matching TRBD1 (5 bases). This CDR3 comprises 14 residues. V was clipped by 1 base and J by 8 bases, with 14 bases between them. Germline values: CDR1 GTSNPN, CDR2 SVGIG (reference sequence).

In this sample, this clonotype turned up many times. The chain links TRBV20-1 to TRBJ2-5; 10 nucleotides agree with TRBD2. CDR1 and CDR2 (germline): DFQATT, SNEGSKA (reference sequence). The CDR3 is 16 amino acids. Trimming took 4 bases from V and 5 from J; bases not matched to a gene: 13. As DNA, the CDR3 is TGCAGTGCTAACCAGCCTAGCGGGAGTACTAGGGAGACCCAGTACTTC. This codes for CSANQPSGSTRETQYF.

The sample holds many counts of this clonotype. The rearrangement joins TRBV20-1 to TRBJ1-1; maybe TRBD1 (6 bases). The germline CDR1 and CDR2 sequences are DFQATT and SNEGSKA (reference sequence). There are 14 residues in the CDR3. With 1 base removed from V and 4 bases from J, the gap between germline ends came to 13 bases. The CDR3 nucleotides read TGCAGTGCTAGAGCCACTACAGGGCCCACTGAAGCTTTCTTT. Translation: CSARATTGPTEAFF.

This clonotype was seen more than once but under ten times. This chain joins TRBV3-1 and TRBJ2-2, with 7 bases lining up with TRBD2. J gave up 4 bases and V 4 bases, and 12 bases lay outside the gene matches. Germline-derived CDR1 and CDR2 are LGHDT and YNNKEL (reference sequence). The CDR3 has 17 amino acids. CDR3 region: CASSPPRAGERTGELFF. CDR3 sequence (DNA): TGTGCCAGCAGCCCACCGAGGGCGGGGGAACGCACCGGGGAGCTGTTTTTT.

This clonotype was counted a few times. A much more abundant neighbour one base away suggests this may be a read error. The chain uses TRBV12-3 or TRBV12-4 and TRBJ2-7, with D possibly matching TRBD2 (5 bases). The ends were cut back, 3 bases at V and 0 bases at J, with 15 bases in the middle. CDR3 size: 16 residues. CDR3 protein: CASSFGERRCSYEQYF. CDR3 nucleotide sequence: TGTGCCAGCAGTTTTGGCGAGCGGCGTTGCTCCTACGAGCAGTACTTC.

Concerning this clonotype itself: A much larger clonotype is one base distant, so this may be a read error. CDR3: CSVETGVLQETQYF. CDR3 DNA: TGCAGTGTAGAAACAGGGGTGTTACAAGAGACCCAGTACTTC. V usage is TRBV20-1 and J usage is TRBJ2-5, with TRBD1 matching over 7 bases. Germline-derived CDR1 and CDR2 are DFQATT and SNEGSKA (reference sequence). V lost 7 bases and J lost 2; bases outside the gene matches: 10. The CDR3 is made up of 14 amino acids.

The J gene is TRBJ1-4, the V gene TRBV7-8; no clear D. Germline V gives CDR1 SGHVS, CDR2 FQNEAQ. V lost 0 bases and J lost 8, with 16 bases in between. CDR3 length: 16 residues. The CDR3 DNA reads as TGTGCCAGCAGCTTAGCGCGGGTAGGGTTCCGCGAAAAACTGTTTTTT. Residues: CASSLARVGFREKLFF. Full variable domain (outside the CDR3, taken from reference TRBV7-8 and TRBJ1-4): GAGVSQSPRYKVAKRGQDVALRCDPISGHVSLFWYQQALGQGPEFLTYFQNEAQLDKSGLPSDRFFAERPEGSVSTLKIQRTQQEDSAVYLCASSLARVGFREKLFFGSGTQLSVL.

V is TRBV19 and J is TRBJ1-3; 8 bases agree with TRBD1. V lost 8 bases and J lost 2; bases outside the gene matches: 2. The length of the CDR3 is 13 residues. CDR1 LNHDA and CDR2 SQIVND come from the germline V gene (reference sequence). The CDR3 region is CASSTGAGNTIYF. CDR3 nucleotides: TGTGCCAGTTCGACAGGGGCTGGAAACACCATATATTTT.

There are many counts of this clonotype. This chain connects TRBV12-3 or TRBV12-4 to TRBJ2-1; D is perhaps TRBD1 (7 bases). The CDR3 spans 15 residues. The germline V and J ends were trimmed by 4 bases and 9 bases, with 19 bases remaining between them. The CDR3: CASSSTGFTGVEQFF. Written as DNA, the CDR3 is TGTGCCAGCAGTTCGACAGGGTTCACGGGGGTTGAGCAGTTCTTC.

The chain employs TRBV7-9 and TRBJ2-7, with TRBD2 matching over 8 bases. Germline assignment: CDR1 SEHNR and CDR2 FQNEAQ (reference sequence). The length of the CDR3 is 17 residues. With V trimmed by 1 base and J by 1 base, 9 bases remained unmatched. The CDR3 DNA follows: TGTGCCAGCAGCTTAGGAGGCGCCGGGAGGGGGTCCTACGAGCAGTACTTC. Translated: CASSLGGAGRGSYEQYF.

This clonotype was detected a few times. The gene calls are TRBV19 and TRBJ2-7, with D hard to call. Trimming took 4 bases from V and 3 from J, leaving 16 bases between them. Per the germline V gene, CDR1 is LNHDA and CDR2 is SQIVND (reference sequence). The CDR3 has 15 amino acids. CDR3 bases: TGTGCCAGTAGTAATCCGGGTCAGATCGTCTACGAGCAGTACTTC. Translation gives CASSNPGQIVYEQYF.

This clonotype was seen a handful of times. V is TRBV4-1 and J is TRBJ1-2; D not resolved. Per germline, CDR1 MGHRA and CDR2 YSYEKL. The CDR3 has 15 residues. Trimming took off 3 bases at V and 0 bases at J, with 11 bases between the two ends. The CDR3: CASSHRPRANYGYTF. In nucleotides, the CDR3 is TGCGCCAGCAGCCATCGACCGAGAGCTAACTATGGCTACACCTTC.

The chain is built from TRBV7-9 and TRBJ2-7; no definite D call. The CDR3 covers 12 residues. Trimming removed 1 base from V and 9 bases from J, with 10 bases in between. CDR1 is SEHNR and CDR2 is FQNEAQ in the germline V gene (reference sequence). The CDR3 DNA sequence: TGTGCCAGCAGCTTAGGGGCGGCCGTGCAGTACTTC. As protein: CASSLGAAVQYF.

The rearrangement joins TRBV9 to TRBJ2-5; D is possibly TRBD1 (5 bases). Trimming removed 4 bases at V and 7 bases at J, with 14 bases between. Per the germline V gene, CDR1 is SGDLS and CDR2 is YYNGEE. The CDR3 covers 13 residues. CDR3 DNA: TGTGCCAGCAGCCCCGCAGTCCAGGGGACCCAGTACTTC. It translates to CASSPAVQGTQYF.

The genes are TRBV6-1 and TRBJ2-7; D is ambiguous. This CDR3 is 14 amino acids long. In germline, CDR1 is MNHNS, CDR2 SASEGT. The germline V and J ends were trimmed by 5 bases and 3 bases, with 14 bases remaining between them. DNA of the CDR3: TGTGCCAGCAGTCCCAAGGTGGCAGACTACGAGCAGTACTTC. Its translation: CASSPKVADYEQYF.

This clonotype occurred many times. The chain has TRBV2 and TRBJ1-2; 7 nucleotides match TRBD1. Germline values: CDR1 SNHLY, CDR2 FYNNEI. The CDR3 consists of 13 residues. The junction had 2 bases not matched to a gene; V was cut back by 5 bases and J by 2 bases. The CDR3 loop is CASSSTGNYGYTF. The CDR3, as DNA: TGTGCCAGCAGTTCGACAGGGAACTATGGCTACACCTTC.

This clonotype was observed a handful of times. This chain links TRBV7-9 with TRBJ2-7; maybe TRBD2 (5 bases). V was cut by 2 bases and J by 5 bases, with 13 bases left in between. The CDR3 loop spans 14 amino acids. The V gene's germline CDR1 is SEHNR and CDR2 FQNEAQ (reference sequence). CDR3 nucleotides: TGTGCCAGCAGCTTATTTTCGGGAAACGACGAGCAGTACTTC. Protein sequence: CASSLFSGNDEQYF.

This clonotype was detected many times. This chain uses TRBV28 with TRBJ2-3, with D possibly TRBD2 on 5 matching bases. The V gene lost 2 bases and the J gene lost 3 bases, with 12 bases spanning the gap. The germline gives CDR1 MDHEN, CDR2 SYDVKM. This CDR3 is 15 amino acids long. The CDR3: CASSLRLALTDTQYF. The CDR3 coding sequence is TGTGCCAGCAGTTTAAGGCTAGCTTTGACAGATACGCAGTATTTT.

This clonotype was counted ten times or more. V is TRBV30 and J is TRBJ2-1; 9 positions agree with TRBD1. The ends lost 1 base at V and 0 bases at J; junction bases unmatched: 7. The CDR3 runs to 17 residues. Germline V gene data show CDR1 as GTSNPN and CDR2 as SVGIG (reference sequence). CDR3 residues: CAWSGNRGPSSYNEQFF. The DNA of the CDR3 is TGTGCCTGGAGTGGGAACAGGGGGCCCAGCTCCTACAATGAGCAGTTCTTC. Supplemented by reference TRBV30 and TRBJ2-1, the full variable domain reads SQTIHQWPATLVQPVGSPLSLECTVEGTSNPNLYWYRQAAGRGLQLLFYSVGIGQISSEVPQNLSASRPQDRQFILSSKKLLLSDSGFYLCAWSGNRGPSSYNEQFFGPGTRLTVL.

The V and J genes are TRBV12-3 or TRBV12-4 and TRBJ2-1; 9 positions agree with TRBD2. V gave up 10 bases and J gave up 2 bases; unmatched junction bases: 12. This CDR3 region has 16 residues. In DNA form, the CDR3 reads TGTGCCACCATCTTAAGCGGGAGGAGTCCCTACAATGAGCAGTTCTTC. Its translation is CATILSGRSPYNEQFF.

This clonotype was found many times. This chain uses TRBV11-2 with TRBJ2-7; TRBD1 or TRBD2 may be the D gene (5 bases each). Trimming left V 2 bases short and J 4 bases short, with 12 bases between. Germline V gene data show CDR1 as SGHAT and CDR2 as FQNNGV. This CDR3 is 14 amino acids long. The CDR3 region is CASSLTGTNYEQYF. CDR3 DNA sequence: TGTGCCAGCAGCTTAACCGGGACCAATTACGAGCAGTACTTC.

This clonotype was found a few times. This chain joins TRBV9 and TRBJ2-1, with D maybe TRBD2 (5 bases). Germline values: CDR1 SGDLS, CDR2 YYNGEE. The CDR3 consists of 15 residues. The V gene lost 0 bases and the J gene lost 8 bases, with 15 bases spanning the gap. This CDR3 is CASSVGLRVLDEQFF. The CDR3 nucleotides are TGTGCCAGCAGCGTAGGACTACGGGTCCTCGATGAGCAGTTCTTC.

This clonotype came up many times. The chain employs TRBV19 and TRBJ2-3, with D uncertain. CDR1 is LNHDA, CDR2 SQIVND, per germline (reference sequence). The CDR3 contains 12 residues. The V end lost 3 bases, the J end lost 6 bases, and 7 bases lay between the germline ends. The CDR3 DNA reads TGTGCCAGTAGTATCCCCCTGGATACGCAGTATTTT. This translates into CASSIPLDTQYF.

The V gene is TRBV30, the J gene TRBJ2-4; no reliable D call. CDR3 size: 13 residues. V dropped 0 bases and J dropped 7 bases, with 10 bases sitting between them. Germline loops: CDR1 GTSNPN, CDR2 SVGIG (reference sequence). The CDR3 DNA reads as TGTGCCTGGAGTGTGGGCGAAAGTAACATTCAGTACTTC. This sequence encodes CAWSVGESNIQYF.